The clone carrying this T cell receptor beta chain was observed many times. The data stem from a study of T-cell reconstitution after alpha-beta-depleted transplantation in children. The length of the CDR3 is 17 residues. Germline CDR1 and CDR2: SGHRS and YFSETQ. Trimming stripped 4 bases from V and 3 bases from J, with 23 bases between. Unique molecular identifiers were used to barcode this TCRbeta library. TCRdb used MiXCR to reprocess the PCR reads, holding one entry per CDR3 protein. The table shows some 600,000 distinct CDR3 sequences, with around 16% occurring only once. The chain employs TRBV5-1 and TRBJ2-7; D may correspond to TRBD1 or TRBD2 (6 bases each). This sequence was found in a human donor who donated a stem cell graft to a child with acute myeloid leukemia. Sequenced material: PBMCs from the stem cell graft donor, taken from the stem cell graft. The CDR3 spells CASSPVGGQTPDYEQYF. The CDR3 nucleotides read TGCGCCAGCAGCCCGGTTGGGGGGCAGACTCCGGACTACGAGCAGTACTTC.